The sequence of this T cell receptor (beta chain) was determined in a study of OX40 agonist ivuxolimab in advanced cancers. Study-wide findings and caveats: Relatively little clonal expansion, among the lowest observed, appeared in partial responders at 0.1-3.0 mg/kg.

A history of autoimmune disease or systemic immunosuppression excluded patients. The study sampled blood at baseline, cycle 4 day 1, and cycle 7 day 1. Clones were sequenced by immunoSEQ multiplex PCR, and TCRdb holds only the in-frame ones, with some missing. The sample yields roughly 70,000 clones, 85% seen once. Germline V gene data show CDR1 as MNHNS and CDR2 as SASEGT. The CDR3 runs to 13 residues. Deletions cut 11 bases from V and 3 bases from J, with 17 bases between. There are a few counts of this clone. Its antigen is currently unknown. The sample was CD4+ or CD8+ T cells sorted from blood, taken in a trial of the OX40 agonist ivuxolimab. The receptor's source is an adult with an advanced solid tumor such as melanoma, head and neck, liver or kidney cancer. The V and J genes are TRBV6-1 and TRBJ2-7; the D gene is possibly TRBD2 (6 bases). CDR3 nucleotide sequence: TGTGCCGGAGGGCGGGCCCCTCTCTACGAGCAGTACTTC. Translating gives CAGGRAPLYEQYF.